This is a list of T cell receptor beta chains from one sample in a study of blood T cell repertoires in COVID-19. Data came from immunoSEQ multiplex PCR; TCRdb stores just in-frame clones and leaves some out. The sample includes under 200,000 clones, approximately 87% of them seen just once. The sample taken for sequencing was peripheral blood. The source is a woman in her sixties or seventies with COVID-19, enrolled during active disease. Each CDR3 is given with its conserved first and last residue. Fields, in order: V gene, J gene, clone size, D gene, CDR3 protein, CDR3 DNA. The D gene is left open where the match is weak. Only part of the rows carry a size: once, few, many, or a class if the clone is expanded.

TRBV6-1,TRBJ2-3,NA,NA,CASSATRASGTDTQYF,TGTGCCAGCAGTGCCACGCGGGCTAGCGGCACAGATACGCAGTATTTT
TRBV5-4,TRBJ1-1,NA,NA,CASSWGGRAVNTEAFF,TGTGCCAGCAGCTGGGGGGGGAGGGCCGTGAACACTGAAGCTTTCTTT
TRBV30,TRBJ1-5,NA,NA,CAWGRGGGQPQHF,TGTGCCTGGGGTCGGGGGGGAGGTCAGCCCCAGCATTTT
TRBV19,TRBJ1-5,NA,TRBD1,CASRSGGGNQPQHF,TGTGCCAGTAGATCAGGGGGCGGCAATCAGCCCCAGCATTTT
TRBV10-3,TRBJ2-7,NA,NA,CAISGTPGGYEQYF,TGTGCCATCAGTGGCACGCCAGGGGGGTACGAGCAGTACTTC
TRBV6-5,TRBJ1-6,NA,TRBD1,CASSTRQGPNSPLHF,TGTGCCAGCAGTACCCGACAGGGCCCCAATTCACCCCTCCACTTT
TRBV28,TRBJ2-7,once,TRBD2,CASSPVGGRYEQYF,TGTGCCAGCAGCCCCGTGGGGGGGAGGTACGAGCAGTACTTC
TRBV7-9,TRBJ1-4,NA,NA,CASTRGTSNEKLFF,TGTGCCAGCACCAGAGGCACGTCTAATGAAAAACTGTTTTTT
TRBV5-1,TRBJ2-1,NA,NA,CASSLAVGLYNEQFF,TGCGCCAGCAGCTTGGCCGTAGGACTATACAATGAGCAGTTCTTC
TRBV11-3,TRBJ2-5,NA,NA,CASSLGRGSETQYF,TGTGCCAGCAGCTTAGGACGAGGGTCCGAGACCCAGTACTTC
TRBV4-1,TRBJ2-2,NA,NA,CASSHIQGTGELFF,TGCGCCAGCAGCCACATACAGGGAACCGGGGAGCTGTTTTTT
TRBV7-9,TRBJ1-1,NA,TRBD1,CASSRRTTGGVWGTEAFF,TGTGCCAGCAGCCGCCGTACGACAGGGGGCGTTTGGGGCACTGAAGCTTTCTTT
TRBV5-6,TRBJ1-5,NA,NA,CASSFRMAGNQPQHF,TGTGCCAGCAGCTTCCGAATGGCAGGTAATCAGCCCCAGCATTTT
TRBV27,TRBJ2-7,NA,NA,CASGPRGPTAEQYF,TGTGCCAGCGGCCCCAGAGGCCCTACGGCCGAGCAGTACTTC
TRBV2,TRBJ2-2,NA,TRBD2,CASSFTSGRGTGELFF,TGTGCCAGCAGCTTCACTAGCGGGAGGGGGACCGGGGAGCTGTTTTTT
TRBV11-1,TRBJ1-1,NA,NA,CASSRLLAEAFF,TGTGCCAGCAGCCGACTATTGGCTGAAGCTTTCTTT
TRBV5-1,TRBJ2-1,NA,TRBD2,CASSIGTSGPNEQFF,TGCGCCAGCAGCATCGGGACTAGCGGGCCTAATGAGCAGTTCTTC
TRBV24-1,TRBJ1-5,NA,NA,CATSDALQPQHF,TGTGCCACCAGTGATGCACTTCAGCCCCAGCATTTT
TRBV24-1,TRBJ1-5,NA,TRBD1,CATSDLRDRGRDQPQHF,TGTGCCACCAGTGATTTGAGGGACAGGGGAAGGGATCAGCCCCAGCATTTT
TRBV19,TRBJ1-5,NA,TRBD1,CASIDRGGSNQPQHF,TGTGCCAGTATAGACAGGGGTGGGAGCAATCAGCCCCAGCATTTT
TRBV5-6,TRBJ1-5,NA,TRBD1,CASSWGQGSQHF,TGTGCCAGCAGCTGGGGACAGGGTTCCCAGCATTTT
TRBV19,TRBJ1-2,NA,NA,CASTTKGRLRGYTF,TGTGCCAGTACAACTAAGGGGCGGCTGCGGGGCTACACCTTC
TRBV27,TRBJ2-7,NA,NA,CASSFDSSYEQYF,TGTGCCAGCAGTTTTGACAGTTCCTACGAGCAGTACTTC
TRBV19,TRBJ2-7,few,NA,CASRGAHYEQYF,TGTGCCAGTAGGGGGGCACATTACGAGCAGTACTTC
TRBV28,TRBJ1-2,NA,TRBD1,CASSLRQGYGYTF,TGTGCCAGCAGTTTAAGACAGGGCTATGGCTACACCTTC
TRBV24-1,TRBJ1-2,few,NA,CATSDLSGNYGYTF,TGTGCCACCAGTGATTTGTCAGGGAACTATGGCTACACCTTC
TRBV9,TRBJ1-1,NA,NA,CASSPTSGPNTEAFF,TGTGCCAGCAGCCCAACCTCAGGGCCCAACACTGAAGCTTTCTTT
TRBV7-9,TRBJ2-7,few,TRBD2,CASSPGGTSGWLSYEQYF,TGTGCCAGCAGCCCCGGGGGGACTAGCGGGTGGCTAAGCTACGAGCAGTACTTC
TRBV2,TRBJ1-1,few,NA,CASSEGRNTEAFF,TGTGCCAGCAGTGAAGGCAGGAACACTGAAGCTTTCTTT
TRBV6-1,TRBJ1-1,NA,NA,CASSEFFPGGNTEAFF,TGTGCCAGCAGTGAATTTTTCCCTGGAGGGAACACTGAAGCTTTCTTT
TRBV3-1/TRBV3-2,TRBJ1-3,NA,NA,CASSREGGNTIYF,TGTGCCAGCAGCCGGGAGGGTGGAAACACCATATATTTT
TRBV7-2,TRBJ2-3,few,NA,CASSFGGFSTDTQYF,TGTGCCAGCAGCTTCGGAGGGTTTAGCACAGATACGCAGTATTTT
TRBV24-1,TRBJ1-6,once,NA,CATSDSAGGSPLHF,TGTGCCACCAGTGATTCGGCGGGGGGTTCACCCCTCCACTTT
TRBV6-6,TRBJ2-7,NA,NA,CASSPDRIREQYF,TGTGCCAGCAGCCCAGACAGAATACGAGAGCAGTACTTC
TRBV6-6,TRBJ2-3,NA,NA,CASSYSDSGNTDTQYF,TGTGCCAGCAGTTACTCGGACAGCGGGAACACAGATACGCAGTATTTT
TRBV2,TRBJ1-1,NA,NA,CASRETGNTEAFF,TGTGCCAGCAGAGAAACAGGGAACACTGAAGCTTTCTTT
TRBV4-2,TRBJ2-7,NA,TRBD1,CASSQQSRDSYEQYF,TGTGCCAGCAGCCAACAGAGCCGGGACAGCTACGAGCAGTACTTC